Reported below is one TCR beta chain. These data are taken from a study of shared T cell receptors in the human thymus. Here immunoSEQ multiplex PCR was the method, and the copy in TCRdb shows in-frame clones only, minus some. The data contain hundreds of thousands of clones, approximately 83% of them seen just once; the ten biggest clones take up more than 0.008%. This CDR3 has 15 amino acids. V lost 4 bases and J lost 0, with 10 bases in between. Looked up from germline, CDR1 is SGHTA and CDR2 is FQGTGA. Separately, the same data were catalogued under a study of human thymus T cells. According to that study: Obtained as resections during corrective heart surgery, the thymus tissue was then studied.

The specimen sequenced was thymocytes. The receptor's source is a girl under three years old with a congenital heart defect. V and J are TRBV7-3 and TRBJ2-1, with D hard to call. The CDR3 DNA follows: TGTGCCAGCAGCTATGGGCCCAGCTCCTACAATGAGCAGTTCTTC. It translates to CASSYGPSSYNEQFF.